The next 25 T cell receptor beta chains were all read from a single sample in a study of blood T cell repertoires in COVID-19. The method was immunoSEQ multiplex PCR; TCRdb's version includes in-frame clones alone and lacks a portion of them. The sample lists 200,000 to 250,000 clones, around 83% occurring once. Sequencing was carried out using peripheral blood. Source of these receptors: a woman younger than 30 with acute or convalescent COVID-19.

The V and J genes are TRBV7-6 and TRBJ2-5; D perhaps matches TRBD2 (5 bases). Germline assignment: CDR1 SGHVS and CDR2 FNYEAQ. The CDR3 consists of 14 residues. V lost 4 bases and J 2 bases, leaving 11 bases between the germline ends. The CDR3 bases are TGTGCCAGCAGCTCCAGGACGGGACAAGAGACCCAGTACTTC. Amino acid sequence: CASSSRTGQETQYF.

The CDR3 loop is CASSRIGLNTDTQYF. CDR3 sequence (DNA): TGTGCCAGCAGCCGAATTGGCCTTAACACAGATACGCAGTATTTT. V is TRBV7-9 and J is TRBJ2-3, with D unclear. Germline CDR1 is SEHNR and CDR2 is FQNEAQ (reference sequence). Deletions cut 5 bases from V and 2 bases from J, with 14 bases between. The CDR3 loop spans 15 amino acids. Supplemented by reference TRBV7-9 and TRBJ2-3, the full variable domain reads DTGVSQNPRHKITKRGQNVTFRCDPISEHNRLYWYRQTLGQGPEFLTYFQNEAQLEKSRLLSDRFSAERPKGSFSTLEIQRTEQGDSAMYLCASSRIGLNTDTQYFGPGTRLTVL.

This clone was recorded once. J is TRBJ1-4 and V is TRBV5-1; the D gene is possibly TRBD1 (6 bases). This CDR3 comprises 16 residues. The germline CDR1 and CDR2 sequences are SGHRS and YFSETQ. V lost 7 bases to trimming and J lost 7 bases, with 23 bases between them. This CDR3 is CASGDPTGSGSEKLFF. For the CDR3, the DNA is TGCGCCAGCGGCGATCCCACAGGGAGTGGGAGTGAAAAACTGTTTTTT.

The V call is TRBV4-1, the J call TRBJ1-3, with D possibly TRBD1 on 5 matching bases. This CDR3 has 18 residues. V was clipped by 0 bases and J by 4 bases, with 19 bases between them. CDR1 and CDR2 (germline): MGHRA, YSYEKL. The DNA of the CDR3 is TGCGCCAGCAGCCAAGATCATATGTGGGGACTATCAGGAAACACCATATATTTT. Residues: CASSQDHMWGLSGNTIYF.

The genes are TRBV6-5 and TRBJ2-1; D is perhaps TRBD1 (6 bases). The V end lost 4 bases, the J end lost 11 bases, and 12 bases lay between the germline ends. The CDR3 has 12 residues. Per the germline V gene, CDR1 is MNHEY and CDR2 is SVGAGI. The CDR3 coding sequence is TGTGCCAGCAGTTCCCAGGGGAGACAGCAGTTCTTC. Protein: CASSSQGRQQFF.

The chain recombines TRBV25-1 with TRBJ1-3; 8 bases are a match to TRBD1. V shed 6 bases and J 4 bases; nucleotides not matched to a gene: 5. In germline, CDR1 is MGHDK, CDR2 SYGVNS. The CDR3 totals 14 residues. The CDR3 region has the DNA TGTGCCAGCAGGGACAGGGTATACGGAAACACCATATATTTT. Amino acids: CASRDRVYGNTIYF. Using reference TRBV25-1 and TRBJ1-3 for the parts outside the CDR3, the full variable domain is EADIYQTPRYLVIGTGKKITLECSQTMGHDKMYWYQQDPGMELHLIHYSYGVNSTEKGDLSSESTVSRIRTEHFPLTLESARPSHTSQYLCASRDRVYGNTIYFGEGSWLTVV.

J is TRBJ1-5 and V is TRBV30; 9 bases line up with TRBD1. There are 14 residues in the CDR3. The ends lost 5 bases at V and 4 bases at J; junction bases unmatched: 6. The germline V gene encodes CDR1 GTSNPN and CDR2 SVGIG (reference sequence). CDR3 sequence: CAWGQGLPNQPQHF. Written as DNA, the CDR3 is TGTGCCTGGGGACAGGGGCTTCCAAATCAGCCCCAGCATTTT.

The J gene is TRBJ1-6, the V gene TRBV6-5, with TRBD1 matching over 11 bases. The V gene end was trimmed by 4 bases and the J gene end by 16 bases; junction bases not matched to a gene: 15. Per the germline V gene, CDR1 is MNHEY and CDR2 is SVGAGI. The length of the CDR3 is 16 residues. CDR3 DNA: TGTGCCAGCAGTTCAGGGACAGGGGGAGTAACTGCCAAACTCCACTTT. It codes for CASSSGTGGVTAKLHF.

This rearrangement joins TRBV7-3 to TRBJ1-1; 7 bases are a match to TRBD1. Per germline, CDR1 SGHTA and CDR2 FQGTGA. The CDR3 contains 16 residues. V was clipped by 5 bases and J by 0 bases; unmatched bases: 9. The CDR3 DNA sequence: TGTGCCAGCAGCCCTGACAGGGCATGCATGAACACTGAAGCTTTCTTT. Its translation is CASSPDRACMNTEAFF.

The chain uses TRBV6-5 and TRBJ1-2; TRBD1 might be the D (5 bases). V gave up 7 bases and J gave up 3 bases, with 18 bases separating them. The V gene's germline CDR1 is MNHEY and CDR2 SVGAGI. The CDR3 spans 15 residues. The CDR3 loop is CASINPYGGDYGYTF. DNA for the CDR3: TGTGCCAGCATTAATCCTTACGGGGGGGACTATGGCTACACCTTC.

The chain joins TRBV28 to TRBJ2-1; 8 positions match TRBD1. CDR3 length equals 16 residues. With 5 bases clipped from V and 0 bases from J, the junction kept 6 bases outside the gene matches. Germline CDR1 and CDR2: MDHEN and SYDVKM. CDR3 region: CASSPWTGSSYNEQFF. The CDR3 DNA reads as TGTGCCAGCAGTCCCTGGACAGGGAGCTCCTACAATGAGCAGTTCTTC.

This clone occurred a few times. CDR3: CASSSFNRGSGNTIYF. CDR3 in DNA: TGTGCCAGCAGTTCCTTTAACAGGGGATCGGGAAACACCATATATTTT. The J gene is TRBJ1-3, the V gene TRBV28, with TRBD1 matching over 7 bases. The CDR3 loop spans 16 amino acids. The ends lost 4 bases at V and 4 bases at J; junction bases unmatched: 10. The germline V gene encodes CDR1 MDHEN and CDR2 SYDVKM.

The gene calls are TRBV6-6 and TRBJ1-2; D remains ambiguous. The CDR3 is made up of 14 amino acids. CDR1 and CDR2 from the germline V gene are MNHNY and SVGAGI (reference sequence). V was pared by 2 bases and J by 4 bases, with 11 bases between. The CDR3 sequence is CASSYRTPSYGYTF. CDR3 bases: TGTGCCAGCAGTTACAGGACTCCAAGCTATGGCTACACCTTC.

This chain links TRBV24-1 with TRBJ1-2, with D tentatively TRBD1 (5 bases). From germline, CDR1 is KGHDR and CDR2 SFDVKD. V was pared by 3 bases and J by 8 bases, with 15 bases between. The CDR3 runs 14 residues. The CDR3: CATSDAGTQGGYTF. In nucleotides, the CDR3 is TGTGCCACCAGTGATGCCGGGACTCAAGGGGGCTACACCTTC.

This clone was seen just once. The chain combines TRBV11-2 with TRBJ1-6, with D perhaps TRBD1 (5 bases). Looked up from germline, CDR1 is SGHAT and CDR2 is FQNNGV. V lost 1 base to trimming and J lost 7 bases, with 8 bases between them. This CDR3 spans 14 amino acids. CDR3 amino acids: CASSLGGTNSPLHF. For the CDR3, the DNA is TGTGCCAGCAGCTTAGGGGGCACAAATTCACCCCTCCACTTT.

The V gene is TRBV28, the J gene TRBJ1-6; D is perhaps TRBD1 (5 bases). Per the germline V gene, CDR1 is MDHEN and CDR2 is SYDVKM. The CDR3 extends over 16 amino acids. V lost 2 bases, J lost 4 bases, and 12 bases lay in between. The CDR3 loop is CASSLGLGGYNSPLHF. In DNA, the CDR3 is TGTGCCAGCAGTTTAGGATTGGGGGGTTATAATTCACCCCTCCACTTT.

The CDR3 is CASTRTGPTGELFF. CDR3 DNA sequence: TGTGCCAGCACCCGGACAGGACCCACCGGGGAGCTGTTTTTT. The chain joins TRBV6-5 to TRBJ2-2; TRBD1 matches 7 bases. The CDR3 totals 14 residues. Germline CDR1 and CDR2: MNHEY and SVGAGI. V shed 7 bases and J 4 bases; nucleotides not matched to a gene: 6.

This clone occurred once. The chain links TRBV5-6 to TRBJ1-1, with 7 bases matching TRBD1. This CDR3 is 18 amino acids long. V lost 0 bases to trimming and J lost 0 bases; unmatched junction nucleotides: 11. Germline assignment: CDR1 SGHDT and CDR2 YYEEEE. For the CDR3, the DNA is TGTGCCAGCAGCTTGGCGAGGGGACAGCGCATAATGAACACTGAAGCTTTCTTT. Encoded protein: CASSLARGQRIMNTEAFF. Variable domain in full (rest from reference TRBV5-6 and TRBJ1-1): DAGVTQSPTHLIKTRGQQVTLRCSPKSGHDTVSWYQQALGQGPQFIFQYYEEEERQRGNFPDRFSGHQFPNYSSELNVNALLLGDSALYLCASSLARGQRIMNTEAFFGQGTRLTVV.

The V gene is TRBV29-1, the J gene TRBJ1-1; D is ambiguous. The CDR3 has 11 residues. Germline V gives CDR1 SQVTM, CDR2 ANQGSEA. The V and J ends lost 6 bases and 8 bases respectively, with 13 bases between them. The CDR3, as DNA: TGCAGCGTCGCGGATGGCCGCGAAGCTTTCTTT. Amino acid sequence: CSVADGREAFF.

The chain carries TRBV27 and TRBJ2-7; TRBD2 agrees at 10 bases. CDR1 is MNHEY and CDR2 is SMNVEV in the germline V gene (reference sequence). V lost 4 bases to trimming and J lost 6 bases; unmatched junction nucleotides: 6. The CDR3 covers 14 residues. Written as DNA, the CDR3 is TGTGCCAGCAGTTCGACTAGCGGGCGTTTCGAGCAGTACTTC. This encodes CASSSTSGRFEQYF.

This chain joins TRBV5-1 and TRBJ1-2; 8 bases agree with TRBD1. V shed 4 bases and J 4 bases; nucleotides not matched to a gene: 9. The CDR3 loop spans 15 amino acids. Germline-derived CDR1 and CDR2 are SGHRS and YFSETQ. CDR3 sequence reads: CASSPRQGAIYGYTF. CDR3 sequence (DNA): TGCGCCAGCAGCCCCCGCCAGGGGGCGATCTATGGCTACACCTTC.

The chain combines TRBV7-9 with TRBJ1-1; possibly TRBD1 for D (6 bases). CDR3 length: 14 amino acids. Germline CDR1 and CDR2: SEHNR and FQNEAQ (reference sequence). The V gene lost 4 bases and the J gene lost 2 bases, with 11 bases spanning the gap. The CDR3 protein is CASSSRGHNTEAFF. The CDR3 bases are TGTGCCAGCAGCTCCAGGGGCCATAACACTGAAGCTTTCTTT.

This clone has just a few counts. The CDR3 here is CASSISGYGKLFF. CDR3 coding DNA: TGTGCCAGTAGTATTTCGGGTTACGGGAAACTGTTTTTT. This chain uses TRBV19 with TRBJ1-4; D is ambiguous. Trimming left V 3 bases short and J 11 bases short, with 13 bases between. Germline V gene lookup returns CDR1 LNHDA and CDR2 SQIVND (reference sequence). The CDR3 has 13 amino acids.

The chain recombines TRBV15 with TRBJ2-2; perhaps TRBD2 as D (5 bases). V was pared by 0 bases and J by 1 base, with 9 bases between. This CDR3 is built from 16 residues. From germline, CDR1 is LNHNV and CDR2 YYDKDF (reference sequence). This CDR3 reads CATSRERTGNTGELFF. For the CDR3, the DNA is TGTGCCACCAGCAGAGAGAGGACTGGGAACACCGGGGAGCTGTTTTTT.

The chain carries TRBV4-1 and TRBJ1-1; no clear D gene. The germline CDR1 and CDR2 sequences are MGHRA and YSYEKL. V was clipped by 1 base and J by 0 bases, with 9 bases between them. CDR3 length: 15 residues. The CDR3 nucleotides are TGCGCCAGCAGCCAAGGCGTCACGATGAACACTGAAGCTTTCTTT. It translates to CASSQGVTMNTEAFF.